This T cell receptor beta chain emerged from a study of blood T cell repertoires in COVID-19. Study context: Spain, Italy and the United States supplied samples that represented acute and convalescent COVID-19. From T cells, B-cell-depleted T cells, or PBMCs came the material, which was cDNA or gDNA.

The authors' processing: Reference gene primer amplification gave nucleated cell count estimates. The table came from immunoSEQ multiplex PCR; TCRdb's copy has only in-frame clones and leaves some out. The DNA gave D and trimming, while V, J and clone size come from that table. The sample consists of 65,000 or so clones, over 80% of them appearing once. Trimming removed 3 bases at V and 0 bases at J, with 18 bases between. This CDR3 has 18 residues. Germline values: CDR1 KGHDR, CDR2 SFDVKD. Enrollment of patients from Seattle took place during active infection, with longitudinal follow-up. Source material: peripheral blood. The TCR was taken from a man aged 25-45 years with COVID-19, enrolled during active disease. The chain carries TRBV24-1 and TRBJ2-3, with a weak D call TRBD2 (7 bases). The CDR3 sequence: CATSDDGIGGASTDTQYF. CDR3 DNA sequence: TGTGCCACCAGTGATGACGGGATTGGGGGGGCAAGCACAGATACGCAGTATTTT.